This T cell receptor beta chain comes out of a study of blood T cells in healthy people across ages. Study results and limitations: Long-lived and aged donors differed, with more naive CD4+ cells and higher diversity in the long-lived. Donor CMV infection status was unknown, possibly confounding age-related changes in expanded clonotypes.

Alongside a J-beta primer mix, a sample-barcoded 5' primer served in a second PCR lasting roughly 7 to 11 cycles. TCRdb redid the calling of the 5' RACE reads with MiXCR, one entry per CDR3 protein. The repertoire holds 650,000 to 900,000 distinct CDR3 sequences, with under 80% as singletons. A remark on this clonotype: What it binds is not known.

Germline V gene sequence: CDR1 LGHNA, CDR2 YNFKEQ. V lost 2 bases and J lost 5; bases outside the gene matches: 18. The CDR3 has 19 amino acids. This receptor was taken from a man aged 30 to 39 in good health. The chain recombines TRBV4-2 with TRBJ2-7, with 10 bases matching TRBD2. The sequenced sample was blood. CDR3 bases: TGTGCCAGCAGCCAAAACTTCCTAGCGGGGGAGGCTAGGTTGGACGAGCAGTACTTC. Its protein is CASSQNFLAGEARLDEQYF.